This TCR beta chain was obtained from a study of blood T cell repertoires in COVID-19. How the authors handled the data: Estimation of nucleated cell counts was performed using reference gene primer amplification. The table came from immunoSEQ multiplex PCR; TCRdb's copy has only in-frame clones and leaves some out. That table is the source of V, J and clone size, and D and trimming were worked out from the DNA. Found here are about 230,000 clones, nearly 90% of them singletons; the top ten hold 3% to 4%. Allocation to cohorts depended on clinical history reported by the participants. The clonotype originates from a woman in her 30s with acute COVID-19. Sequenced sample: PBMCs or T cells enriched from blood (not recorded which).

The CDR3 protein is CASSLGGHLQETQYF. In nucleotides, the CDR3 is TGTGCCAGCAGCCTAGGGGGACACCTCCAAGAGACCCAGTACTTC. The V call is TRBV11-2, the J call TRBJ2-5; D possibly corresponds to TRBD1 (6 bases). Germline assignment: CDR1 SGHAT and CDR2 FQNNGV. This CDR3 has 15 residues. The V end was cut by 5 bases, the J end by 1 base, with 14 bases between.